The clone carrying this T cell receptor (beta chain) was seen just once. Its antigen is as yet unknown. The sample is drawn from a study of cytomegalovirus exposure and HLA in healthy donors. Overall study findings and caveats: Being indistinguishable, some V segments were excluded, TRBV6-2 and TRBV6-3 among them. Earlier findings revealed that most TCR beta V segments proved productive either about 87% or about 30% of the time. In a later analysis, V- and J-gene trimming of beta chains associated with a DCLRE1C missense variant, replicated independently. Immune exposure information available was restricted to CMV serostatus.

Trimming left V 1 base short and J 0 bases short, with 10 bases between. There are 16 residues in the CDR3. The germline gives CDR1 LGHNA, CDR2 YSLEER. Amplification used 60 Vbeta primers and 13 Jbeta primers. Sequencing used immunoSEQ multiplex PCR; TCRdb keeps in-frame clones, though not all of them. The profile shows about 100,000 clones, 73% of them singletons. V is TRBV4-3 and J is TRBJ2-1; D ambiguous. The sequenced sample consisted of PBMCs. The clonotype was recovered from a middle-aged man in good health and CMV-seronegative. CDR3 sequence reads: CASSQVLGLSYNEQFF. As DNA, the CDR3 is TGCGCCAGCAGCCAAGTACTTGGGCTCTCCTACAATGAGCAGTTCTTC.